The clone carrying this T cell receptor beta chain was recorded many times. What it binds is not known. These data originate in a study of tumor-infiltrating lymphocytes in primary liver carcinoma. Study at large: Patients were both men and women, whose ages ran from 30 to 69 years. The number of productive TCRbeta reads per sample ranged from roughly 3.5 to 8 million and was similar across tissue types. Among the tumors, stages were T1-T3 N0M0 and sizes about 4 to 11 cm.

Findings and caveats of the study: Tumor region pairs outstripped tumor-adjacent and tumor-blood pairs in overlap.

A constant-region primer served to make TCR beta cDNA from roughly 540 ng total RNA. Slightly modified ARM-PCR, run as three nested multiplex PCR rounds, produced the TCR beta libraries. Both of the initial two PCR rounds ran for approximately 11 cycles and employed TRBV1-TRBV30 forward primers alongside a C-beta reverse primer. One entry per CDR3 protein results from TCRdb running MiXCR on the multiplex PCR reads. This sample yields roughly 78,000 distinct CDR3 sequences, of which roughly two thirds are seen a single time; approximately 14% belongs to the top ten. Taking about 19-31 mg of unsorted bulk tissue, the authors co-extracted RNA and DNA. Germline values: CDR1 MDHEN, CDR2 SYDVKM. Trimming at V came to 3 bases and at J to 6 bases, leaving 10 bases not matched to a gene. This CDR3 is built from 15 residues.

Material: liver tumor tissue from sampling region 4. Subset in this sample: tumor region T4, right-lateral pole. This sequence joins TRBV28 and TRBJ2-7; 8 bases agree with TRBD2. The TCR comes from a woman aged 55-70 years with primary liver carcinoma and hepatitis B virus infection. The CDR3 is CASSLRGLGSREQYF. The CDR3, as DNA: TGTGCCAGCAGTTTGAGGGGACTAGGGTCGCGCGAGCAGTACTTC.